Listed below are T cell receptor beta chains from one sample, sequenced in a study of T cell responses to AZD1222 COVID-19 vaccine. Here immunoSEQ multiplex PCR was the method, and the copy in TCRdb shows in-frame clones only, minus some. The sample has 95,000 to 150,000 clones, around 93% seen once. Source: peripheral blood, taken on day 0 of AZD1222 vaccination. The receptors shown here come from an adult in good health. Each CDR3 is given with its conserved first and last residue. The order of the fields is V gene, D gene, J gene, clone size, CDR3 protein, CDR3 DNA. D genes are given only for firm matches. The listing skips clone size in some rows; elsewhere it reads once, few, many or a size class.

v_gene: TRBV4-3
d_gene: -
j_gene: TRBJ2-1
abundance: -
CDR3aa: CASSQDRRLGYNEQFF
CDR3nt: TGCGCCAGCAGCCAAGATCGGAGACTAGGATACAATGAGCAGTTCTTC

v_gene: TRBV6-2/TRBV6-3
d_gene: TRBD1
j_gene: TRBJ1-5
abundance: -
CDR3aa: CASSHHHQTGTINQPQHF
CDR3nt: TGTGCCAGCAGTCACCATCACCAGACAGGGACAATCAATCAGCCCCAGCATTTT

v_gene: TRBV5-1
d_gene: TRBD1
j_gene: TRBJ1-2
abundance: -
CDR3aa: CASSSSGGGNYGYTF
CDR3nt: TGCGCCAGCAGCTCTTCAGGGGGTGGAAACTATGGCTACACCTTC

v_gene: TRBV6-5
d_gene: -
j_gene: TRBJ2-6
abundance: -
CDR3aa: CASSYSPASGANVLTF
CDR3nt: TGTGCCAGCAGTTACTCTCCGGCATCTGGGGCCAACGTCCTGACTTTC

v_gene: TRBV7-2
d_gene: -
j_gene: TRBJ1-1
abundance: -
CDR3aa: CASSLVGDTEAFF
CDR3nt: TGTGCCAGCAGCTTAGTGGGGGACACTGAAGCTTTCTTT

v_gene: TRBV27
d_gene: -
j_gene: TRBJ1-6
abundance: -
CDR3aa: CASSELSGTYPLALHF
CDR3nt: TGTGCCAGCAGTGAACTTTCCGGGACCTACCCTTTAGCCCTCCACTTT

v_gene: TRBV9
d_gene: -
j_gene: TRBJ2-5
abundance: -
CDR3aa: CASSAPRGGSQTQYF
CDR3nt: TGTGCCAGCAGCGCCCCCCGAGGGGGGAGTCAGACCCAGTACTTC

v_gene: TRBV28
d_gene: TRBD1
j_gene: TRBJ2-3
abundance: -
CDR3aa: CASSSGTGGAYTQYF
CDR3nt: TGTGCCAGCAGTAGCGGGACAGGGGGCGCATATACGCAGTATTTT

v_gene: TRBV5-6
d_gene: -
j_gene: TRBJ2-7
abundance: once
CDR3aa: CASSLELYEQYF
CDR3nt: TGTGCCAGCAGCTTGGAGCTCTACGAGCAGTACTTC

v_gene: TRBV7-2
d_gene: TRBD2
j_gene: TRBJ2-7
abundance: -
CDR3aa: CASSSTGTSGRRYEQYF
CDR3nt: TGTGCCAGCAGCTCGACCGGGACTAGCGGGAGAAGGTACGAGCAGTACTTC

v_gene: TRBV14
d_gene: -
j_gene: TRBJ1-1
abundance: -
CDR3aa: CASSGSLNTEAFF
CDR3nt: TGTGCCAGCAGTGGCAGTTTAAACACTGAAGCTTTCTTT

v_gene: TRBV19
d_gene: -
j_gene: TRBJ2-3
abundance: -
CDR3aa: CASASRATDTQYF
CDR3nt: TGTGCCAGTGCCAGTCGCGCGACAGATACGCAGTATTTT

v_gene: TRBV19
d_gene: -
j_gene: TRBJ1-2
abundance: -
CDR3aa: CASTWGLNYGYTF
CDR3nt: TGTGCCAGTACGTGGGGTCTGAACTATGGCTACACCTTC

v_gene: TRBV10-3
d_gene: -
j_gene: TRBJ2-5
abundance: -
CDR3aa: CAISGGGYGVSEQTQYF
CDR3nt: TGTGCCATCAGTGGCGGGGGCTATGGGGTGAGCGAGCAGACCCAGTACTTC

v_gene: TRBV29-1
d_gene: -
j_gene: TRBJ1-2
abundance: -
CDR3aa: CSGRTGGGYTF
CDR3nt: TGCAGCGGGAGGACGGGGGGCGGCTACACCTTC

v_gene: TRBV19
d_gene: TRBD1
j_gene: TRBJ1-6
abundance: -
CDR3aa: CASSARTGANSPLHF
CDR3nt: TGTGCCAGTAGTGCCCGGACAGGGGCTAATTCACCCCTCCACTTT

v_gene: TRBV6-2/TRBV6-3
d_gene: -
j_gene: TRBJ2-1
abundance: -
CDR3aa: CASSYWAGPGGNEQFF
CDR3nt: TGTGCCAGCAGTTACTGGGCGGGACCTGGGGGCAATGAGCAGTTCTTC

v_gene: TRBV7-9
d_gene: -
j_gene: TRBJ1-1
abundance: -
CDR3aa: CASSPRGTEAFF
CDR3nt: TGTGCCAGCAGCCCCAGGGGCACTGAAGCTTTCTTT

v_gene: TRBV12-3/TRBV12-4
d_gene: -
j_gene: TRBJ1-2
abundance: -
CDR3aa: CASSLASVGYTF
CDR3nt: TGTGCCAGCAGTTTAGCCTCGGTGGGCTACACCTTC

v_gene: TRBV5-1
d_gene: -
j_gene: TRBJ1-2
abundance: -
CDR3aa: CASSLDPGRGYTF
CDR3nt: TGCGCCAGCAGCTTGGATCCGGGGCGGGGCTACACCTTC

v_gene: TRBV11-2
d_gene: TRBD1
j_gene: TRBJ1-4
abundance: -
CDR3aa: CASSLTGAGEKLFF
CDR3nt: TGTGCCAGCAGCCTCACAGGGGCGGGTGAAAAACTGTTTTTT

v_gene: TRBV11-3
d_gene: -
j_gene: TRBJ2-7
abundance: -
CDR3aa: CASSLGWDPSSYEQYF
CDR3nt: TGTGCCAGCAGCTTAGGGTGGGACCCAAGCTCCTACGAGCAGTACTTC

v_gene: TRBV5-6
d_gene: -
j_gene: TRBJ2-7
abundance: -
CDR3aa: CASSFAGHYEQYF
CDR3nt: TGTGCCAGCAGCTTTGCAGGGCACTACGAGCAGTACTTC

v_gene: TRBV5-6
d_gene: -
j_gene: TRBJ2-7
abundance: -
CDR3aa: CASSLDSGIRSYEQYF
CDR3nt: TGTGCCAGCAGCTTGGATTCAGGGATTAGATCCTACGAGCAGTACTTC

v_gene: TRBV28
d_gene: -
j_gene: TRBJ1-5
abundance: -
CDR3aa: CASRNRGLGSNQPQHF
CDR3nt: TGTGCCAGCAGAAATAGAGGGTTAGGGAGCAATCAGCCCCAGCATTTT

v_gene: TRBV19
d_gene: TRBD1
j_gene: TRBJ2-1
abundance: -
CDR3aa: CATVTGVWQFF
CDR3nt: TGTGCCACCGTTACAGGGGTCTGGCAGTTCTTC

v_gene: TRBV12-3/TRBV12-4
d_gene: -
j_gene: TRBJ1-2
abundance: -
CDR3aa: CASSRTGNYGYTF
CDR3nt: TGTGCCAGCAGTCGGACCGGGAACTATGGCTACACCTTC

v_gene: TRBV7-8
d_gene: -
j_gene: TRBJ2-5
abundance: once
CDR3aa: CASAMLTRETQYF
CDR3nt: TGTGCCAGCGCAATGCTCACTCGAGAGACCCAGTACTTC

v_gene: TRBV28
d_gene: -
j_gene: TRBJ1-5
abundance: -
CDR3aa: CASSFAGRVGNQPQHF
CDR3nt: TGTGCCAGCAGTTTCGCGGGCAGGGTGGGAAATCAGCCCCAGCATTTT

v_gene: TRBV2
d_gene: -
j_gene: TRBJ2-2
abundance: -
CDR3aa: CASSNTGLNTGELFF
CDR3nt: TGTGCCAGCAGTAATACAGGGTTAAACACCGGGGAGCTGTTTTTT

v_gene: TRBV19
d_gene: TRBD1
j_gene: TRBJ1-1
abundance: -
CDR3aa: CASSPDRGYTEAFF
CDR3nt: TGTGCCAGTAGTCCGGACAGGGGGTATACTGAAGCTTTCTTT

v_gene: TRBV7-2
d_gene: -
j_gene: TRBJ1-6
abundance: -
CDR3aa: CASSLGGVLTNSPLHF
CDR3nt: TGTGCCAGCAGCTTAGGGGGGGTCCTGACAAATTCACCCCTCCACTTT

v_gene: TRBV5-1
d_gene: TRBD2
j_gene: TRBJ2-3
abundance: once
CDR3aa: CASRSGRFDTDTQYF
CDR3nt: TGCGCCAGCAGGAGCGGGAGGTTTGACACAGATACGCAGTATTTT

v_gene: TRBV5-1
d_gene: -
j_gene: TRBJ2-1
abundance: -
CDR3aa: CASRQGAFDDEQFF
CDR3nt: TGCGCCAGCAGGCAAGGGGCGTTTGACGATGAGCAGTTCTTC

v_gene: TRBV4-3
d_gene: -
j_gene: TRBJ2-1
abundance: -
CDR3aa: CASSQDSLAGRYNEQFF
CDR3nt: TGCGCCAGCAGCCAAGATAGTCTAGCCGGTCGCTACAATGAGCAGTTCTTC

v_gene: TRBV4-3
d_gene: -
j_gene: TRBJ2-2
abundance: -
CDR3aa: CASSPGTGELFF
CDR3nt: TGCGCCAGCAGCCCTGGGACCGGGGAGCTGTTTTTT

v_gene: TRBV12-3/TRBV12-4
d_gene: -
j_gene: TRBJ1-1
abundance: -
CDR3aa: CASKGAEAFF
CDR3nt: TGTGCCAGCAAGGGAGCAGAAGCTTTCTTT

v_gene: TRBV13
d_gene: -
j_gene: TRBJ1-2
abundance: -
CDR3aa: CASSLEAGENYGYTF
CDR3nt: TGTGCCAGCAGCTTAGAGGCCGGCGAAAACTATGGCTACACCTTC

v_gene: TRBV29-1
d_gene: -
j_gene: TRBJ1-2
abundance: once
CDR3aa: CTTTRGGQYGYTF
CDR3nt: TGCACCACGACGAGGGGGGGGCAATATGGCTACACCTTC

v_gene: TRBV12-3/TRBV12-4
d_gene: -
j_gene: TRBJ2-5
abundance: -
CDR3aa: CASTPDGQETQYF
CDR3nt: TGTGCCAGCACTCCCGACGGCCAAGAGACCCAGTACTTC

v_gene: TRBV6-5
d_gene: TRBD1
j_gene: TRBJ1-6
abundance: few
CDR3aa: CASSYAGTGGNSPLHF
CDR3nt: TGTGCCAGCAGTTACGCAGGGACAGGGGGCAATTCACCCCTCCACTTT

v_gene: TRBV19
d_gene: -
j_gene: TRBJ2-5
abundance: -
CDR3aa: CASSITGRGGETQYF
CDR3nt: TGTGCCAGTAGTATTACCGGCAGGGGAGGCGAGACCCAGTACTTC

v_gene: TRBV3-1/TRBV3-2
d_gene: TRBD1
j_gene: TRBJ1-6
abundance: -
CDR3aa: CASLRSGRGGPFSNSPLHF
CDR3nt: TGTGCCAGCCTGCGTAGCGGCAGGGGGGGACCGTTCTCTAATTCACCCCTCCACTTT

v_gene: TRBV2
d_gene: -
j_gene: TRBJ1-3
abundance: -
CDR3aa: CASSEALGRAEGNTIYF
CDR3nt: TGTGCCAGCAGTGAAGCGCTTGGGAGGGCCGAAGGAAACACCATATATTTT

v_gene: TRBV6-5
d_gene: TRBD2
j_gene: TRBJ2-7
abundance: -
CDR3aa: CASRPGLAGRNEQYF
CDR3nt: TGTGCCAGCAGACCTGGACTAGCGGGACGAAACGAGCAGTACTTC

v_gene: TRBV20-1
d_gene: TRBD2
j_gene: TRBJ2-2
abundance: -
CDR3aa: CSASTSGGAATGELFF
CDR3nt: TGCAGTGCTAGTACTAGCGGGGGGGCCGCCACCGGGGAGCTGTTTTTT

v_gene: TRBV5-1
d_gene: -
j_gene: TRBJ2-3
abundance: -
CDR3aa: CASSPGGRGDTQYF
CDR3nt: TGCGCCAGCTCACCGGGGGGCCGGGGGGATACGCAGTATTTT

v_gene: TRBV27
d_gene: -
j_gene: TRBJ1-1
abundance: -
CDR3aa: CASSIQGGITEAFF
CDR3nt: TGTGCCAGCAGTATCCAGGGTGGTATCACTGAAGCTTTCTTT

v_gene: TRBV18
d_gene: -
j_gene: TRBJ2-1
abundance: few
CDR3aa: CASSPKTVLIAGPSYNEQFF
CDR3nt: TGTGCCAGCTCACCCAAAACCGTACTAATCGCGGGCCCCTCCTACAATGAGCAGTTCTTC

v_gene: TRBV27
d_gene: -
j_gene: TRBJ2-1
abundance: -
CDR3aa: CASSPDPSSYNEQFF
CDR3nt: TGTGCCAGCAGTCCCGACCCGAGCTCCTACAATGAGCAGTTCTTC

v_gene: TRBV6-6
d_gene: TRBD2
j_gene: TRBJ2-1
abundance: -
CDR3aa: CASSYTGLASNEQFF
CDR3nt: TGTGCCAGCAGTTACACGGGACTAGCGAGCAATGAGCAGTTCTTC

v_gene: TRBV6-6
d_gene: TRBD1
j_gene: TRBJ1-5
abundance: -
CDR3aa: CASSHGRGDRGSNQPQHF
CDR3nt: TGTGCCAGCAGTCACGGGCGAGGGGACAGGGGGAGCAATCAGCCCCAGCATTTT

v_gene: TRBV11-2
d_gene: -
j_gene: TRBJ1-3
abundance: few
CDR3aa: CASSLEYGTASSGNTIYF
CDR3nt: TGTGCCAGCAGCTTAGAATACGGGACGGCGAGCTCTGGAAACACCATATATTTT

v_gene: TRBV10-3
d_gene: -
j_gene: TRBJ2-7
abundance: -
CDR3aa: CAISESRAGTEQYF
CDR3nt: TGTGCCATCAGTGAGTCGAGGGCAGGGACCGAGCAGTACTTC

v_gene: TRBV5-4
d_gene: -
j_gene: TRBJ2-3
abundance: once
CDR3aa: CASSPRTGVSTDTQYF
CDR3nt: TGTGCCAGCAGCCCCAGGACGGGAGTTAGCACAGATACGCAGTATTTT

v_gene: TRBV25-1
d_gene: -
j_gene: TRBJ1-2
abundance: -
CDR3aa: CASSGFYGYTF
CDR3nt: TGTGCCAGCAGTGGCTTCTATGGCTACACCTTC

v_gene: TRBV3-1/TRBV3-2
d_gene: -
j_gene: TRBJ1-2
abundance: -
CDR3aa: CASSQQAINGYTF
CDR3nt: TGTGCCAGCAGCCAACAGGCTATTAATGGCTACACCTTC